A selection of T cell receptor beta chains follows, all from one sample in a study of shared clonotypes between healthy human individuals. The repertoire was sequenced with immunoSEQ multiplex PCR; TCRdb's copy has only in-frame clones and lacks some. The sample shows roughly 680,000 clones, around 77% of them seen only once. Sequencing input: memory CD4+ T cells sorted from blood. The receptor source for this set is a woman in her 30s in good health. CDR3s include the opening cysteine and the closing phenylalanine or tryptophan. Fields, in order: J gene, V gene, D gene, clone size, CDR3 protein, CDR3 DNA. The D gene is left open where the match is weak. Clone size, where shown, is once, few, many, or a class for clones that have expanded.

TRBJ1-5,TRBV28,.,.,CASSLRDGGHQPQHF,TGTGCCAGCAGTTTAAGGGACGGGGGCCATCAGCCCCAGCATTTT
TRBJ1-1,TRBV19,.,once,CASNSRRGAEAFF,TGTGCCAGTAACAGCCGCCGGGGGGCTGAAGCTTTCTTT
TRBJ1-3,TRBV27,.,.,CASSKSGGNTIYF,TGTGCCAGCAGTAAAAGTGGTGGAAACACCATATATTTT
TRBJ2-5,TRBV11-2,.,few,CASSLGSVSQETQYF,TGTGCCAGCAGCTTAGGGAGCGTATCCCAAGAGACCCAGTACTTC
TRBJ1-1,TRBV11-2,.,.,CASSPATGSLNTEAFF,TGTGCCAGCAGCCCCGCGACAGGATCCTTGAACACTGAAGCTTTCTTT
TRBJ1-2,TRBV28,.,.,CASSDRGGRLYGYTF,TGTGCCAGCAGCGATCGCGGGGGGCGTCTCTATGGCTACACCTTC
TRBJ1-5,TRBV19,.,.,CASRNTGGNQPQHF,TGTGCCAGTAGGAATACGGGTGGAAATCAGCCCCAGCATTTT
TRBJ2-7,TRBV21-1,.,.,CASSLKGGNYEQYF,TGTGCCAGCAGCCTCAAAGGGGGTAACTACGAGCAGTACTTC
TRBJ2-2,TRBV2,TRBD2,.,CASSQRETNTGELFF,TGTGCCAGCAGCCAGCGGGAGACTAACACCGGGGAGCTGTTTTTT
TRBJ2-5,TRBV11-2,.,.,CASSLGSGIVQETQYF,TGTGCCAGCAGCTTAGGATCAGGCATAGTTCAAGAGACCCAGTACTTC
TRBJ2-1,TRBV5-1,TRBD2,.,CASSLVGLAGPNEQFF,TGCGCCAGCAGCTTGGTCGGACTAGCGGGACCCAATGAGCAGTTCTTC
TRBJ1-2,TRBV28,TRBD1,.,CASRRTGGDYGYTF,TGTGCCAGCAGGAGGACAGGAGGGGACTATGGCTACACCTTC
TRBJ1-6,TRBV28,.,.,CASRSATAGAPLHF,TGTGCCAGCAGGTCAGCTACGGCGGGAGCACCCCTCCACTTT
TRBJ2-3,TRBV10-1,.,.,CASSRGGTHTDTQYF,TGCGCCAGCAGTAGAGGGGGAACTCACACAGATACGCAGTATTTT
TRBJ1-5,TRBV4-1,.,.,CASSQDGGQPQHF,TGCGCCAGCAGCCAAGATGGGGGTCAGCCCCAGCATTTT
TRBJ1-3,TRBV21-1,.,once,CASIPGPPGNTIYF,TGTGCCAGCATTCCCGGGCCCCCCGGAAACACCATATATTTT
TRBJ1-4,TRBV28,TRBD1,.,CASRSPGQVNEKLFF,TGTGCCAGCAGGTCCCCGGGACAGGTGAATGAAAAACTGTTTTTT
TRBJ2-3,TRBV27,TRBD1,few,CASKIAGGDTQYF,TGTGCCAGCAAGATTGCAGGGGGAGATACGCAGTATTTT
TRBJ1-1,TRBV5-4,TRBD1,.,CASSADRVGTEAFF,TGTGCCAGCAGCGCGGACAGGGTCGGCACTGAAGCTTTCTTT
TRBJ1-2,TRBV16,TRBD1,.,CASSRPTGSYTF,TGTGCCAGCAGCCGCCCGACAGGGAGCTACACCTTC
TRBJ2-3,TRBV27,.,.,CASSLSVDSLRTDTQYF,TGTGCCAGCAGTTTATCTGTCGACAGTCTCCGCACAGATACGCAGTATTTT
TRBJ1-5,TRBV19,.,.,CASSNNRIGNQPQHF,TGTGCCAGTAGCAATAACAGGATTGGCAATCAGCCCCAGCATTTT
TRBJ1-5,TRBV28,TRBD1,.,CASSPQQGNQPQHF,TGTGCCAGCAGTCCGCAACAGGGGAATCAGCCCCAGCATTTT
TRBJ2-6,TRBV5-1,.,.,CASSLVPSSGANVLTF,TGCGCCAGCAGCTTGGTCCCTAGTTCTGGGGCCAACGTCCTGACTTTC
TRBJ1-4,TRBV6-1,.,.,CASSGNKGGGEKLFF,TGTGCCAGCAGTGGTAATAAGGGTGGGGGCGAAAAACTGTTTTTT
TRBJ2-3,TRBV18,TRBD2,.,CASSQAGGRGDTQYF,TGTGCCAGCTCACAAGCGGGAGGCAGGGGAGATACGCAGTATTTT
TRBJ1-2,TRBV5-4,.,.,CASSYDPNYGYTF,TGTGCCAGCAGCTACGACCCGAACTATGGCTACACCTTC
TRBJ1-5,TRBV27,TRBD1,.,CASSSRPPGQGGQPQHF,TGTGCCAGCAGTTCAAGGCCTCCGGGACAGGGAGGTCAGCCCCAGCATTTT
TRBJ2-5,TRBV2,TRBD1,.,CASSGTGRETQYF,TGTGCCAGCAGTGGGACAGGGAGAGAGACCCAGTACTTC